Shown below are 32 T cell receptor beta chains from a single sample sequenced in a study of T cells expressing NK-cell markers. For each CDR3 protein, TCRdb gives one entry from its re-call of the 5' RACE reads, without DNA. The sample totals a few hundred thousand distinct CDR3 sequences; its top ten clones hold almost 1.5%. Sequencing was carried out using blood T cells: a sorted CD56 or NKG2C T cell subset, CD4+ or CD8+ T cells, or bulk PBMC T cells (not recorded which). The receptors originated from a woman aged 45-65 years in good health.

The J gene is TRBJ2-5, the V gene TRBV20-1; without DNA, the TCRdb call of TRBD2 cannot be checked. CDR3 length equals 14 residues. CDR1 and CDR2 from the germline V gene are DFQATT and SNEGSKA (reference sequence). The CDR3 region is CSSWGGGPRETQYF.

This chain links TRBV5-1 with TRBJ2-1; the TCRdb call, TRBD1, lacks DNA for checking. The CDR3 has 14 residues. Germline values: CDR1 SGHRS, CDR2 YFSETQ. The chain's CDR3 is CASAQGEAYNEQFF.

CDR3 sequence reads: CAISEGTTYEQYF. The V and J genes are TRBV10-3 and TRBJ2-7; no DNA is available, so the TRBD2 call from TCRdb remains unchecked. There are 13 residues in the CDR3. Germline lookup yields CDR1 ENHRY and CDR2 SYGVKD.

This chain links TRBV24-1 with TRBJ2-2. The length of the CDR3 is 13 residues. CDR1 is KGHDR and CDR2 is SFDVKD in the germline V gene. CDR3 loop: CATRTRYTGELFF.

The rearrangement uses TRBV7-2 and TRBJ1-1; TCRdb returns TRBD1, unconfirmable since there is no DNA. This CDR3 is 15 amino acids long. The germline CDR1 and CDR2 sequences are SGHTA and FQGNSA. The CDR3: CASRLTGGKPTEAFF.

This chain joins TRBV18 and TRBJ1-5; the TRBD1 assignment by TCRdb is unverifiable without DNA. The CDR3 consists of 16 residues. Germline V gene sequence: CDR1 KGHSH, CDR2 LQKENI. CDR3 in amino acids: CASSESGGANIQPQHF.

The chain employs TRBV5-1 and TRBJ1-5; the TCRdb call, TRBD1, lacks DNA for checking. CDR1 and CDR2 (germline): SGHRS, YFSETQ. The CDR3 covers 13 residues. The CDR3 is CASRQGLDQPQHF. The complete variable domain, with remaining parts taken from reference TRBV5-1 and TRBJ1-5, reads KAGVTQTPRYLIKTRGQQVTLSCSPISGHRSVSWYQQTPGQGLQFLFEYFSETQRNKGNFPGRFSGRQFSNSRSEMNVSTLELGDSALYLCASRQGLDQPQHFGDGTRLSIL.

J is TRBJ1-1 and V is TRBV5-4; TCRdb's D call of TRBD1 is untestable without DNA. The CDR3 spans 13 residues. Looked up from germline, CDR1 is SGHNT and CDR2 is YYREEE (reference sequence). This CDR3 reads CASSLGGTGIAFF.

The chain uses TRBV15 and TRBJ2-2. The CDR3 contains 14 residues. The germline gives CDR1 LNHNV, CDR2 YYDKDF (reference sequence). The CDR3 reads CATSGTTLVGELFF.

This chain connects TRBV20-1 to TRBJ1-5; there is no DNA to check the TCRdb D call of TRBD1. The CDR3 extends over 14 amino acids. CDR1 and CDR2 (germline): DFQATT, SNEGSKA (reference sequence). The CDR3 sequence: CSAATGDSNQPQHF.

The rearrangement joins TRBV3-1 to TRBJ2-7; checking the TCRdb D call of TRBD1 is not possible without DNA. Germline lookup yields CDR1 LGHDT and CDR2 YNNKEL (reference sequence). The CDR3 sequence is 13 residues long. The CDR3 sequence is CASSQPPSYEQYF.

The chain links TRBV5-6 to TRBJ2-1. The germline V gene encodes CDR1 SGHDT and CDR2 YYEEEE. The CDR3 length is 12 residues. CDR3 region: CASSLGMDEQFF. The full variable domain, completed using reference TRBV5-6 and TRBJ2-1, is DAGVTQSPTHLIKTRGQQVTLRCSPKSGHDTVSWYQQALGQGPQFIFQYYEEEERQRGNFPDRFSGHQFPNYSSELNVNALLLGDSALYLCASSLGMDEQFFGPGTRLTVL.

The CDR3 sequence is CSANRQKLAKNIQYF. The chain employs TRBV20-1 and TRBJ2-4; the TCRdb D gene call, TRBD1, has no DNA to confirm it. Germline lookup yields CDR1 DFQATT and CDR2 SNEGSKA (reference sequence). The CDR3 sequence is 15 residues long.

CDR3 amino acids: CASTGGTGGYNEQFF. The gene calls are TRBV27 and TRBJ2-1; TCRdb's D call, TRBD1, is unchecked because there is no DNA. Germline V gene lookup returns CDR1 MNHEY and CDR2 SMNVEV (reference sequence). CDR3 length: 15 amino acids.

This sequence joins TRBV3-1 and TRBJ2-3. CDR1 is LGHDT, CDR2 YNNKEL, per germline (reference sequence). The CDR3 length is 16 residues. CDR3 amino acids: CASSQIAGGGTDTQYF.

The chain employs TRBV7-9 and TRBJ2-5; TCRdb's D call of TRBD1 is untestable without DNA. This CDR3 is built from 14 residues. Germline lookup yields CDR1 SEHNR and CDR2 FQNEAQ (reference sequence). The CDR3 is CASSLDWGISTQYF. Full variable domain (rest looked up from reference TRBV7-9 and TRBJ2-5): DTGVSQNPRHKITKRGQNVTFRCDPISEHNRLYWYRQTLGQGPEFLTYFQNEAQLEKSRLLSDRFSAERPKGSFSTLEIQRTEQGDSAMYLCASSLDWGISTQYFGPGTRLLVL.

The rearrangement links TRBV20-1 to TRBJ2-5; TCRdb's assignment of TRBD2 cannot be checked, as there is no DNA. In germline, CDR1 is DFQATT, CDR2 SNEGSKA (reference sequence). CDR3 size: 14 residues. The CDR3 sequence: CSARDRAVEETQYF.

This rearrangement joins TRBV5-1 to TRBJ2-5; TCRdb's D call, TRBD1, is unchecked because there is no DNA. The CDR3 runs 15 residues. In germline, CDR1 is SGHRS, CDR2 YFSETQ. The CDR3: CASQNGGERQETQYF.

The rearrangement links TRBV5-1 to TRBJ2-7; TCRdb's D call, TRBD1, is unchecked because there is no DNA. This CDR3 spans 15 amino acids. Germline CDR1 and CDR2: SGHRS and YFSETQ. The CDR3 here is CASSPRGQGTYEQYF.

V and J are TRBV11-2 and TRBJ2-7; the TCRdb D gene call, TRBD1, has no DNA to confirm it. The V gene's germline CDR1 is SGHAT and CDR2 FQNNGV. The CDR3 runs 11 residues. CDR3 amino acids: CASSPPGEQYF.

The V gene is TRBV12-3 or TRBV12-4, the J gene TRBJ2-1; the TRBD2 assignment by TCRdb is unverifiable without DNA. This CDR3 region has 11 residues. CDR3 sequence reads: CASNLGLTLFF.

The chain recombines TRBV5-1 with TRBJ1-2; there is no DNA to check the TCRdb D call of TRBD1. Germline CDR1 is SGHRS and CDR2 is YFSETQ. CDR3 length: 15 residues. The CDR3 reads CASSLVSGRNGGYTF.

Here the CDR3 reads CASSPGLASDTQYF. The rearrangement uses TRBV3-1 and TRBJ2-3; TCRdb reports TRBD1, a call that lacks DNA to check it against. Germline lookup yields CDR1 LGHDT and CDR2 YNNKEL (reference sequence). The CDR3 sequence is 14 residues long.

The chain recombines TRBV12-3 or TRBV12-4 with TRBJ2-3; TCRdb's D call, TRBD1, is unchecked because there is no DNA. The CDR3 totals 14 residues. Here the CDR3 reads CASVGGRWTDTQYF.

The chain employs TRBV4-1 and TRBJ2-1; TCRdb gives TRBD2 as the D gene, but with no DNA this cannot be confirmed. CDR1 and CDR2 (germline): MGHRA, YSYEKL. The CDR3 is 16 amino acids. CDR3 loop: CASSQPRDFQRDEQFF.

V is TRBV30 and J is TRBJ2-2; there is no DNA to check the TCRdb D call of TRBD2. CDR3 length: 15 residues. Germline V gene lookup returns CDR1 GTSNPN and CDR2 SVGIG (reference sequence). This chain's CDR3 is CAWSVLSGHTGELFF.

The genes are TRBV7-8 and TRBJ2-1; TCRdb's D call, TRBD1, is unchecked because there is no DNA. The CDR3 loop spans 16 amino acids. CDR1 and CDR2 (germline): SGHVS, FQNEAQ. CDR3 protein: CASSLVPSYSGNEQFF.

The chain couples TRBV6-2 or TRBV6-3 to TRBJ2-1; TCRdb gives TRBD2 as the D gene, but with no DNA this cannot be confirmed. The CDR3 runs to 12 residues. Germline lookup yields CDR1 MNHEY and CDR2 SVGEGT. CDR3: CASSYGTRDQFF.

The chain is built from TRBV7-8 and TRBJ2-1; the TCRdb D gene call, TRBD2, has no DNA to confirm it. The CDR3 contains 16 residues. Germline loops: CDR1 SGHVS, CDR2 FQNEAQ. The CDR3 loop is CASSIIAGPLRDEQFF.

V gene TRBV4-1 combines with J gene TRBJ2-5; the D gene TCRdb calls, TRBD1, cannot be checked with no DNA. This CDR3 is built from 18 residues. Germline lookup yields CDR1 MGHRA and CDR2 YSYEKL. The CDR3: CASSQDPPDRLRQETQYF.

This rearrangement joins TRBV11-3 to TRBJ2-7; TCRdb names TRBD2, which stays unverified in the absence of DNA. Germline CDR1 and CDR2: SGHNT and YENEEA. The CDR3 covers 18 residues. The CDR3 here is CASSLYGTSGRYGYEQYF.

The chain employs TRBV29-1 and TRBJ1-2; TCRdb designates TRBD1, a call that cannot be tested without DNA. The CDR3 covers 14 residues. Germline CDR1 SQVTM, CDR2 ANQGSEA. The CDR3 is CSAGPTQGARGYTF.